These 32 T cell receptor beta chains share one sample of origin, sequenced in a study of CD8+ T cells in alopecia areata. cDNA serving as the sequencing template came from extracted, reverse transcribed RNA. Data came from immunoSEQ multiplex PCR; TCRdb stores just in-frame clones and leaves some out. The sample consists of some 150,000 clones, 40% to 65% of them appearing once. Here the sequenced sample was CD8+ T cells sorted from blood, taken at week 0. Receptors were obtained from a human donor with alopecia areata.

The sample holds a few counts of this clone. The rearrangement uses TRBV14 and TRBJ2-5; D is perhaps TRBD1 or TRBD2 (6 bases each). The CDR3 sequence is 14 residues long. Germline V gene sequence: CDR1 SGHDN, CDR2 FVKESK. Trimming removed 0 bases at V and 4 bases at J, with 9 bases between. The CDR3, as DNA: TGTGCCAGCAGCCAAGAGGGGGGCGGAGAGACCCAGTACTTC. This encodes CASSQEGGGETQYF. Using reference TRBV14 and TRBJ2-5 for the parts outside the CDR3, the full variable domain is EAGVTQFPSHSVIEKGQTVTLRCDPISGHDNLYWYRRVMGKEIKFLLHFVKESKQDESGMPNNRFLAERTGGTYSTLKVQPAELEDSGVYFCASSQEGGGETQYFGPGTRLLVL.

This chain joins TRBV11-2 and TRBJ1-6; the D is unclear. This CDR3 has 13 residues. Trimming took 2 bases from V and 8 from J, leaving 7 bases between them. Germline V CDR1 and CDR2: SGHAT, FQNNGV. The CDR3 loop reads CASSLSGDSPLHF. The CDR3, as DNA: TGTGCCAGCAGCTTAAGTGGTGATTCACCCCTCCACTTT.

This sequence joins TRBV27 and TRBJ1-5, with TRBD1 as a possible D gene (6 bases). This CDR3 has 16 residues. The V end was cut by 4 bases, the J end by 2 bases, with 15 bases between. Germline CDR1 and CDR2: MNHEY and SMNVEV (reference sequence). The CDR3 is CASSSTGHQGNQPQHF. CDR3 DNA sequence: TGTGCCAGCAGTTCCACGGGACACCAGGGCAATCAGCCCCAGCATTTT.

The chain couples TRBV4-3 to TRBJ2-7; 7 bases are a match to TRBD1. Losses at the gene ends were 2 bases for V and 5 bases for J; bases not matched to a gene: 3. The CDR3 has 13 amino acids. Per the germline V gene, CDR1 is LGHNA and CDR2 is YSLEER. The CDR3 sequence is CASSQTRGNEQYF. CDR3 DNA: TGCGCCAGCAGCCAAACCAGGGGGAACGAGCAGTACTTC.

The chain combines TRBV2 with TRBJ2-1, with a tentative D call TRBD1 (6 bases). The CDR3 extends over 14 amino acids. The germline V gene has CDR1 SNHLY and CDR2 FYNNEI. The germline V and J ends were trimmed by 7 bases and 5 bases, with 15 bases remaining between them. The CDR3 region is CASNYRDLDNEQFF. Written as DNA, the CDR3 is TGTGCCAGCAATTACAGGGATCTTGACAATGAGCAGTTCTTC.

This clone was observed a few times. This sequence joins TRBV29-1 and TRBJ1-2; the D gene is possibly TRBD1 (5 bases). The CDR3 consists of 13 residues. Germline V gene data show CDR1 as SQVTM and CDR2 as ANQGSEA. The ends were cut back, 6 bases at V and 7 bases at J, with 18 bases in the middle. In DNA form, the CDR3 reads TGCAGCGTGTACGACAGTGGATGGGGTGGCTACACCTTC. Its translation is CSVYDSGWGGYTF.

CDR3 in DNA: TGTGCCTGGGGTACAGATAATACTGAAGCTTTCTTT. Amino acid sequence: CAWGTDNTEAFF. This chain uses TRBV30 with TRBJ1-1; D not resolved. V lost 5 bases, J lost 5 bases, and 12 bases lay in between. Germline CDR1 is GTSNPN and CDR2 is SVGIG (reference sequence). The CDR3 loop spans 12 amino acids.

The V and J genes are TRBV11-2 and TRBJ2-4; perhaps TRBD2 as D (6 bases). CDR3 size: 17 residues. V lost 6 bases and J lost 2, with 20 bases in between. Germline CDR1 reads SGHAT; CDR2 reads FQNNGV. The CDR3 loop is CASSLATARGSKNIQYF. In DNA, the CDR3 is TGTGCCAGCAGTCTAGCAACGGCCCGGGGGTCCAAAAACATTCAGTACTTC.

This clone was observed a few times. The chain joins TRBV13 to TRBJ1-6, with a weak D call TRBD1 (5 bases). V gave up 4 bases and J gave up 5 bases, with 9 bases separating them. In germline, CDR1 is PRHDT, CDR2 FYEKMQ (reference sequence). The CDR3 has 14 amino acids. CDR3 sequence (DNA): TGTGCCAGCAGCTCGACAGAGAATAATTCACCCCTCCACTTT. It is translated as CASSSTENNSPLHF.

The V and J genes are TRBV19 and TRBJ2-7; D gene unclear. From germline, CDR1 is LNHDA and CDR2 SQIVND (reference sequence). The ends were cut back, 3 bases at V and 3 bases at J, with 9 bases in the middle. There are 13 residues in the CDR3. This CDR3 is CASSMSTNYEQYF. CDR3 in DNA: TGTGCCAGTAGTATGTCCACCAACTACGAGCAGTACTTC.

V is TRBV5-1 and J is TRBJ2-3; D might be TRBD1 (5 bases). V was pared by 4 bases and J by 4 bases, with 19 bases between. In germline, CDR1 is SGHRS, CDR2 YFSETQ. The CDR3 covers 16 residues. The CDR3 spells CASSPRPEQGADTQYF. CDR3 DNA sequence: TGCGCCAGCAGCCCAAGACCCGAACAAGGGGCAGATACGCAGTATTTT.

The gene calls are TRBV10-2 and TRBJ1-1; D is unclear. Germline V gives CDR1 WSHSY, CDR2 SAAADI. Trimming took 0 bases from V and 10 from J, leaving 9 bases between them. The CDR3 totals 12 residues. CDR3: CASSESTGPAFF. CDR3 DNA: TGCGCCAGCAGTGAGTCGACCGGGCCAGCTTTCTTT.

V usage is TRBV29-1 and J usage is TRBJ2-7, with no clear D. The germline CDR1 and CDR2 sequences are SQVTM and ANQGSEA. The CDR3 sequence is 13 residues long. V was trimmed by 0 bases and J by 3 bases, leaving 9 bases between them. CDR3 region: CSVEDPKNYEQYF. The CDR3 coding sequence is TGCAGCGTTGAAGATCCCAAAAACTACGAGCAGTACTTC.

This clone has just a few counts. This sequence joins TRBV7-9 and TRBJ1-5, with 8 positions matching TRBD1. The CDR3 spans 14 residues. Per germline, CDR1 SEHNR and CDR2 FQNEAQ (reference sequence). The trim removed 5 bases at V and 6 bases at J, leaving 6 bases unmatched. In DNA, the CDR3 is TGTGCCAGCAGCGACGGACAGGGACCTCAGCCCCAGCATTTT. Amino acid sequence: CASSDGQGPQPQHF.

J is TRBJ1-1 and V is TRBV9; D unresolved. V lost 0 bases to trimming and J lost 4 bases, with 10 bases between them. CDR1 is SGDLS, CDR2 YYNGEE, per germline. This CDR3 has 14 residues. In DNA form, the CDR3 reads TGTGCCAGCAGCGTAGACAGTTCCCTCACTGAAGCTTTCTTT. Protein product: CASSVDSSLTEAFF.

This clone has more than one count but fewer than ten. This chain links TRBV10-3 with TRBJ1-2; TRBD1 matches 7 bases. CDR1 and CDR2 from the germline V gene are ENHRY and SYGVKD. Trimming removed 2 bases from V and 2 bases from J; junction bases left unmatched: 2. The CDR3 extends over 14 amino acids. The CDR3 spells CAISEPGQNYGYTF. CDR3 DNA sequence: TGTGCCATCAGTGAGCCGGGACAGAACTATGGCTACACCTTC.

The rearrangement uses TRBV9 and TRBJ2-3; either TRBD1 or TRBD2 may fit D (5 bases each). Trimming took 4 bases from V and 4 from J, leaving 13 bases between them. CDR1 is SGDLS and CDR2 is YYNGEE in the germline V gene. The CDR3 totals 14 residues. CDR3 DNA: TGTGCCAGCAGCCCGCGTGGGGGTGCAGATACGCAGTATTTT. Translated, it gives CASSPRGGADTQYF. Based on the CDR3 plus reference TRBV9 and TRBJ2-3, the full variable domain is DSGVTQTPKHLITATGQRVTLRCSPRSGDLSVYWYQQSLDQGLQFLIQYYNGEERAKGNILERFSAQQFPDLHSELNLSSLELGDSALYFCASSPRGGADTQYFGPGTRLTVL.

Only a few counts were recorded for this clone. The gene calls are TRBV4-3 and TRBJ1-2; no clear D. The length of the CDR3 is 15 residues. The ends were cut back, 0 bases at V and 8 bases at J, with 16 bases in the middle. The V gene's germline CDR1 is LGHNA and CDR2 YSLEER. The DNA for the CDR3 is TGCGCCAGCAGCCAAGATTCAAGACTGATGGGAGGCTACACCTTC. As protein: CASSQDSRLMGGYTF.

The genes are TRBV28 and TRBJ2-5, with TRBD1 matching over 8 bases. J was trimmed by 4 bases and V by 7 bases; bases with no gene match: 23. The CDR3 contains 19 residues. Germline V lookup: CDR1 MDHEN, CDR2 SYDVKM. CDR3 DNA: TGTGCCAGCACCACTTTACGGACTACGACAGGGGATATTGTAGAGACCCAGTACTTC. Residues: CASTTLRTTTGDIVETQYF.

The rearrangement links TRBV11-2 to TRBJ2-5; no reliable D call. Trimming took 7 bases from V and 1 from J, leaving 16 bases between them. CDR1 is SGHAT, CDR2 FQNNGV, per germline. CDR3 length: 15 amino acids. The CDR3: CASNTPSWGQETQYF. As DNA, the CDR3 is TGTGCCAGCAACACTCCCTCCTGGGGCCAAGAGACCCAGTACTTC.

The V gene is TRBV11-2, the J gene TRBJ1-1; D ambiguous. Trimming removed 1 base from V and 1 base from J, with 13 bases in between. Germline-derived CDR1 and CDR2 are SGHAT and FQNNGV. The CDR3 loop spans 16 amino acids. CDR3 nucleotide sequence: TGTGCCAGCAGCTTAGGTGTAGTGACACCGAACACTGAAGCTTTCTTT. Amino acid sequence: CASSLGVVTPNTEAFF.

This clone has just a few counts. The chain recombines TRBV7-8 with TRBJ2-1; D might be TRBD2 (5 bases). This CDR3 spans 12 amino acids. Deletions cut 8 bases from V and 9 bases from J, with 14 bases between. Germline assignment: CDR1 SGHVS and CDR2 FQNEAQ. The CDR3 DNA sequence: TGTGCCAGCTCAAGCGGAAAGGGTGAGCAGTTCTTC. This encodes CASSSGKGEQFF.

J is TRBJ2-1 and V is TRBV30; D is perhaps TRBD1 or TRBD2 (5 bases each). Trimming stripped 4 bases from V and 0 bases from J, with 7 bases between. CDR3 size: 13 residues. Per the germline V gene, CDR1 is GTSNPN and CDR2 is SVGIG (reference sequence). Here the CDR3 DNA reads TGTGCCTGGACAGGGAGCTCCTACAATGAGCAGTTCTTC. Its translation is CAWTGSSYNEQFF.

With respect to this clone: Other DNA sequences in this specimen translate into the identical CDR3. This chain joins TRBV27 and TRBJ1-1; D ambiguous. The germline gives CDR1 MNHEY, CDR2 SMNVEV (reference sequence). Trimming cost V 2 bases and J 1 base, with 5 bases left between them. CDR3 length: 13 amino acids. In DNA form, the CDR3 reads TGTGCCAGCAGTTTAGGGCCGAACACTGAAGCTTTCTTT. Residues: CASSLGPNTEAFF.

J is TRBJ1-2 and V is TRBV2, with D uncertain. This CDR3 is 11 amino acids long. V lost 6 bases, J lost 6 bases, and 8 bases lay in between. Germline CDR1 and CDR2: SNHLY and FYNNEI. This CDR3 reads CASRGINGYTF. CDR3 nucleotides: TGTGCCAGCAGGGGAATCAATGGCTACACCTTC.

The rearrangement uses TRBV7-8 and TRBJ1-2; D possibly corresponds to TRBD1 (6 bases). CDR3 length: 13 amino acids. The V gene lost 1 base and the J gene lost 6 bases, with 9 bases spanning the gap. CDR1 is SGHVS and CDR2 is FQNEAQ in the germline V gene. The CDR3 sequence: CASSLGRGNGYTF. Written as DNA, the CDR3 is TGTGCCAGCAGCTTAGGCAGGGGCAATGGCTACACCTTC.

The rearrangement joins TRBV5-4 to TRBJ2-7; D possibly matches TRBD1 or TRBD2 (6 bases each). CDR3 size: 13 residues. The ends were cut back, 5 bases at V and 3 bases at J, with 12 bases in the middle. Germline V lookup: CDR1 SGHNT, CDR2 YYREEE (reference sequence). Here the CDR3 reads CASSSRGHYEQYF. The CDR3 region has the DNA TGTGCCAGCAGTAGCCGGGGGCACTACGAGCAGTACTTC.

The gene calls are TRBV29-1 and TRBJ2-3; 8 positions match TRBD2. Germline V lookup: CDR1 SQVTM, CDR2 ANQGSEA. The ends lost 4 bases at V and 0 bases at J; junction bases unmatched: 12. This CDR3 has 17 amino acids. In nucleotides, the CDR3 is TGCAGCGTTGTTCCGGGCGGGGGGCGAAAAAGCACAGATACGCAGTATTTT. The encoded protein is CSVVPGGGRKSTDTQYF.

This clone was counted between two and nine times. The rearrangement joins TRBV13 to TRBJ2-1; 9 bases match TRBD1. The V gene end was trimmed by 0 bases and the J gene end by 2 bases; junction bases not matched to a gene: 5. CDR1 PRHDT and CDR2 FYEKMQ come from the germline V gene (reference sequence). The CDR3 totals 17 residues. The CDR3 DNA reads as TGTGCCAGCAGCTTAGGGGACAGGGGCGATACCTACAATGAGCAGTTCTTC. The encoded protein is CASSLGDRGDTYNEQFF.

The CDR3 sequence is CASSIESAGELFF. CDR3 coding DNA: TGTGCCAGTAGTATAGAGTCAGCCGGGGAGCTGTTTTTT. The V and J genes are TRBV19 and TRBJ2-2; no clear D. Germline lookup yields CDR1 LNHDA and CDR2 SQIVND (reference sequence). V lost 0 bases, J lost 6 bases, and 5 bases lay in between. There are 13 residues in the CDR3.

The chain is built from TRBV11-2 and TRBJ2-4; a possible D gene is TRBD2 (6 bases). V was pared by 3 bases and J by 7 bases, with 7 bases between. The germline V gene encodes CDR1 SGHAT and CDR2 FQNNGV. This CDR3 comprises 12 residues. The CDR3 protein is CASSFRENIQYF. The CDR3 DNA follows: TGTGCCAGCAGCTTTCGGGAGAACATTCAGTACTTC.

The chain employs TRBV14 and TRBJ2-7, with 8 positions matching TRBD1. Germline-derived CDR1 and CDR2 are SGHDN and FVKESK. Trimming cost V 4 bases and J 9 bases; bases outside gene matches: 11. This CDR3 comprises 14 residues. The CDR3 DNA is TGTGCCAGCAGCCCCTCGACAGGGGCGATGTGGCAGTACTTC. This gives the protein CASSPSTGAMWQYF.